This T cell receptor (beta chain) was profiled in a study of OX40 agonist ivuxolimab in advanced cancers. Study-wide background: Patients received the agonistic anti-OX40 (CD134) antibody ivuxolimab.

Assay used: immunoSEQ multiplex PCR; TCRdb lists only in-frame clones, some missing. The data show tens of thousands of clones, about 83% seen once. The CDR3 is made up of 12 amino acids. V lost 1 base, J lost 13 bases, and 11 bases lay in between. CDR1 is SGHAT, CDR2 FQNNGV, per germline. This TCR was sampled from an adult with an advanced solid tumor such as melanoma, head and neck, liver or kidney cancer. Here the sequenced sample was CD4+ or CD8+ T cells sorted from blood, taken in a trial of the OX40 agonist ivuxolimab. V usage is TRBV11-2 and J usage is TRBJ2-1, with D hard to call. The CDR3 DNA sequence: TGTGCCAGCAGCTTAGGGGGAATCGAACAGTTCTTC. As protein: CASSLGGIEQFF.